The 21 T cell receptor beta chains below come from one sample, sequenced in a study of T-cell memory formation after mild COVID-19. TCRdb independently ran MiXCR on the 5' RACE reads; one entry per CDR3 protein. The profile shows about 340,000 distinct CDR3 sequences, around 20% of them singletons. Source material: PBMCs or a T cell subset sorted from them (not recorded which). Source of these receptors: an adult woman who had mild COVID-19 (a few samples of this study predate the infection). Cell type and time point are not known.

V is TRBV13 and J is TRBJ1-2; the D gene is possibly TRBD1 (5 bases). The CDR3 totals 12 residues. The germline V and J ends were trimmed by 5 bases and 6 bases, with 10 bases remaining between them. Germline V gene lookup returns CDR1 PRHDT and CDR2 FYEKMQ (reference sequence). CDR3 loop: CASSTDTHGYTF. The DNA of the CDR3 is TGTGCCAGCAGCACGGACACCCATGGCTACACCTTC.

This chain connects TRBV5-1 to TRBJ2-7; TRBD1 is a possible D gene (5 bases). Germline values: CDR1 SGHRS, CDR2 YFSETQ. The CDR3 runs to 12 residues. V was pared by 4 bases and J by 5 bases, with 10 bases between. The CDR3 here is CASSLRQNEQYF. DNA for the CDR3: TGCGCCAGCAGCCTCCGACAGAACGAGCAGTACTTC.

The V gene is TRBV29-1, the J gene TRBJ2-3, with a possible D match to TRBD2 (6 bases). V lost 4 bases and J lost 3, with 8 bases in between. There are 12 residues in the CDR3. Looked up from germline, CDR1 is SQVTM and CDR2 is ANQGSEA. As DNA, the CDR3 is TGCAGCGTTGGGACTACGACAGATACGCAGTATTTT. Translating it yields CSVGTTTDTQYF.

The V gene is TRBV7-2, the J gene TRBJ1-5; no reliable D call. Germline V gives CDR1 SGHTA, CDR2 FQGNSA. This CDR3 spans 14 amino acids. V lost 1 base to trimming and J lost 4 bases, with 8 bases between them. The CDR3, as DNA: TGTGCCAGCAGCTTAGGGATTCTTAATCAGCCCCAGCATTTT. Protein sequence: CASSLGILNQPQHF.

The chain joins TRBV11-3 to TRBJ2-2, with TRBD2 identical over 7 bases. V lost 4 bases and J lost 2; bases outside the gene matches: 10. The CDR3 has 17 residues. Per the germline V gene, CDR1 is SGHNT and CDR2 is YENEEA. In DNA, the CDR3 is TGTGCCAGCAGCTCCCAGTGGGGAGGGGAAAACACCGGGGAGCTGTTTTTT. The encoded protein is CASSSQWGGENTGELFF.

There are many counts of this clonotype. The chain couples TRBV18 to TRBJ2-2; D not resolved. The CDR3 consists of 14 residues. From germline, CDR1 is KGHSH and CDR2 LQKENI. Trimming pared 3 bases from V and 5 bases from J, leaving 10 bases between. This CDR3 is CASSPDRKTGELFF. CDR3 bases: TGTGCCAGCTCACCCGACCGGAAAACCGGGGAGCTGTTTTTT.

This clonotype has just a few counts. The V call is TRBV5-8, the J call TRBJ1-5; maybe TRBD1 (6 bases). Trimming shortened V by 2 bases and J by 6 bases, and 9 bases separated the two germline ends. Germline V gene lookup returns CDR1 SGHTS and CDR2 YDEGEE. The CDR3 consists of 13 residues. CDR3 loop: CASSLQGVQPQHF. The CDR3 DNA reads as TGTGCCAGCAGCTTACAGGGAGTTCAGCCCCAGCATTTT.

There are a few counts of this clonotype. The genes are TRBV10-1 and TRBJ2-2, with 7 nucleotides matching TRBD1. The CDR3 length is 16 residues. Germline CDR1 and CDR2: WNHNN and SYGVQD (reference sequence). The V segment lost 6 bases and the J segment 3 bases; nucleotides outside the gene matches: 10. Here the CDR3 DNA reads TGCGCCAGCAGCAAAACACAGGGGATGGACACCGGGGAGCTGTTTTTT. Its protein is CASSKTQGMDTGELFF.

This rearrangement joins TRBV29-1 to TRBJ2-1; possible D gene TRBD2, 5 bases. The CDR3 length is 16 residues. Per germline, CDR1 SQVTM and CDR2 ANQGSEA. V was clipped by 0 bases and J by 5 bases, with 17 bases between them. CDR3 sequence (DNA): TGCAGCGTTGAAGATTGGCGGGCCCGACGTAACAATGAGCAGTTCTTC. Translating it yields CSVEDWRARRNNEQFF.

The V call is TRBV29-1, the J call TRBJ1-2, with D uncertain. The CDR3 runs to 13 residues. The V and J ends lost 4 bases and 4 bases respectively, with 13 bases between them. CDR1 and CDR2 (germline): SQVTM, ANQGSEA. DNA of the CDR3: TGCAGCGTTGCGGAAGGACGGATCTATGGCTACACCTTC. Translating it yields CSVAEGRIYGYTF.

The rearrangement links TRBV9 to TRBJ2-7, with 7 nucleotides matching TRBD2. V gave up 1 base and J gave up 4 bases; unmatched junction bases: 11. Germline V gene lookup returns CDR1 SGDLS and CDR2 YYNGEE. This CDR3 contains 16 residues. The CDR3 DNA follows: TGTGCCAGCAGCGTAATGGCGGGAGATAGGATTTACGAGCAGTACTTC. Protein: CASSVMAGDRIYEQYF.

The chain employs TRBV19 and TRBJ2-6; D gene unclear. V was clipped by 7 bases and J by 0 bases, with 7 bases between them. The CDR3 has 14 residues. Germline loops: CDR1 LNHDA, CDR2 SQIVND (reference sequence). CDR3 protein: CASKQSSGANVLTF. Written as DNA, the CDR3 is TGTGCCAGTAAACAGAGCTCTGGGGCCAACGTCCTGACTTTC.

The gene calls are TRBV20-1 and TRBJ2-7; 8 nucleotides align to TRBD1. CDR1 and CDR2 (germline): DFQATT, SNEGSKA (reference sequence). This CDR3 spans 12 amino acids. The J segment lost 4 bases and the V segment lost 5 bases, leaving 4 bases of the junction unmatched. CDR3 protein: CSAHRGEYEQYF. CDR3 bases: TGCAGTGCTCACAGGGGGGAGTACGAGCAGTACTTC.

The gene calls are TRBV20-1 and TRBJ2-1; 12 nucleotides match TRBD2. The V segment lost 3 bases and the J segment 10 bases; nucleotides outside the gene matches: 7. The CDR3 is 14 amino acids. Germline V gene data show CDR1 as DFQATT and CDR2 as SNEGSKA (reference sequence). The DNA for the CDR3 is TGCAGTGCTAGTCGGACTAGCGGGACAGGAGAGCAGTTCTTC. Residues: CSASRTSGTGEQFF.

This clonotype was recorded a few times. CDR3 protein: CASSFFEGVTYEQYF. In DNA form, the CDR3 reads TGTGCCAGCAGTTTTTTCGAGGGGGTAACCTACGAGCAGTACTTC. This chain joins TRBV27 and TRBJ2-7; a weak D match, TRBD1 (6 bases). CDR1 and CDR2 from the germline V gene are MNHEY and SMNVEV (reference sequence). This CDR3 comprises 15 residues. With 3 bases removed from V and 2 bases from J, the gap between germline ends came to 14 bases.

This clonotype was counted many times. The rearrangement links TRBV20-1 to TRBJ2-1; 10 positions agree with TRBD2. CDR1 is DFQATT, CDR2 SNEGSKA, per germline (reference sequence). The CDR3 has 17 amino acids. V lost 0 bases, J lost 4 bases, and 9 bases stayed unmatched. The CDR3 region is CSARDPAGGLRYNEQFF. In nucleotides, the CDR3 is TGCAGTGCTAGAGATCCAGCGGGAGGGCTTAGGTACAATGAGCAGTTCTTC.

This clonotype was seen more than once but under ten times. V and J are TRBV9 and TRBJ2-7; TRBD2 might be the D (6 bases). Germline loops: CDR1 SGDLS, CDR2 YYNGEE. Trimming stripped 0 bases from V and 0 bases from J, with 10 bases between. CDR3 length equals 15 residues. DNA of the CDR3: TGTGCCAGCAGCGTAGGGCCTAGCGCCTCCTACGAGCAGTACTTC. As protein: CASSVGPSASYEQYF.

This chain links TRBV9 with TRBJ1-6; D is unresolved. Germline V gene data show CDR1 as SGDLS and CDR2 as YYNGEE. Trimming left V 4 bases short and J 1 base short, with 12 bases between. The CDR3 is 16 residues long. The chain's CDR3 is CASSHGSGSYNSPLHF. CDR3 nucleotide sequence: TGTGCCAGCAGCCACGGGTCGGGTTCCTATAATTCACCCCTCCACTTT.

V usage is TRBV2 and J usage is TRBJ2-7; 8 bases are a match to TRBD2. In germline, CDR1 is SNHLY, CDR2 FYNNEI. V gave up 4 bases and J gave up 1 base; unmatched junction bases: 9. The CDR3 runs to 16 residues. The CDR3 is CASSGSGGRFSYEQYF. The CDR3 bases are TGTGCCAGCAGTGGAAGCGGGGGCCGTTTTTCCTACGAGCAGTACTTC.

The chain combines TRBV20-1 with TRBJ1-5; TRBD1 matches at 10 bases. In germline, CDR1 is DFQATT, CDR2 SNEGSKA (reference sequence). Unmatched junction bases numbered 8, after V lost 2 bases and J lost 13 bases. The CDR3 totals 13 residues. As DNA, the CDR3 is TGCAGTGCTAGAATAGGACAGGGGGTGAGGCAGCATTTT. Translation gives CSARIGQGVRQHF.

The chain combines TRBV30 with TRBJ2-1; unclear D gene. V lost 0 bases and J 9 bases, leaving 3 bases between the germline ends. The CDR3 is 10 amino acids. Per the germline V gene, CDR1 is GTSNPN and CDR2 is SVGIG (reference sequence). DNA of the CDR3: TGTGCCTGGAGTGTAATTGAGCAGTTCTTC. It codes for CAWSVIEQFF.